This T cell receptor beta chain was observed in a study of radiation and T cells in renal cell carcinoma. Study-wide results and limits: Top tumor clonotypes rose in blood 2 weeks post-radiation, then contracted.

The V gene's germline CDR1 is SGHRS and CDR2 YFSETQ. Trimming took 0 bases from V and 9 from J; bases not matched to a gene: 10. The CDR3 length is 16 residues. For this clone: Its antigen is undetermined.

The time point was: baseline pretreatment blood. Treatment specified: 15 Gy SBRT to primary tumor, nephrectomy 4 weeks later. Blood was sampled at baseline, 2 weeks and 4 weeks after SBRT. Clear cell pathology was present in this patient's renal cell carcinoma. Produced via immunoSEQ multiplex PCR; TCRdb's table is partial and in-frame only. The repertoire holds 130,000 to 150,000 clones, with less than 90% as singletons. This receptor was identified in an older woman with renal cell carcinoma. The chain has TRBV5-1 and TRBJ2-1; 9 nucleotides align to TRBD2. This sample comprised blood, obtained from a patient whose treatment included radiotherapy and nephrectomy. The CDR3 reads CASSLGRGGGAIEQFF. CDR3 DNA sequence: TGCGCCAGCAGCTTGGGTCGCGGCGGGGGGGCCATTGAGCAGTTCTTC.